This entry concerns a single TCR beta chain. The antigen remains unidentified. This entry comes from a study of vaccination and CD4 T cells after COVID-19. Background on the study: Cellular stimulation was performed using overlapping spike peptides derived from SARS-CoV-2, HCoV-NL63, HCoV-OC43 and HCoV-229E.

Trimming took 0 bases from V and 3 from J; bases not matched to a gene: 8. CDR3 length: 16 residues. The germline V gene has CDR1 MNHEY and CDR2 SVGEGT. General study findings and limits: The study found median SARS-CoV-2-reactive clonotypes rising from about 20 to 38, not significantly.

Specified treatment: roughly ten-day PBMC culture with coronavirus spike peptide pools or control peptides (ViraFEST assay). One should note that the unexposed donor's CD4+ T cells were collected before the COVID-19 pandemic (2011-2018). Oncomine TCR Beta short-read sequencing was applied to DNA from cultured CD4+ T cells. The template was genomic DNA from cultured CD4+ T cells. TCRdb re-derived calls from the PCR reads in MiXCR, one entry per CDR3 protein. The table includes about 6,800 distinct CDR3 sequences, about a third detected once. Specimen: CD4+ T cells from blood, cultured in vitro. This receptor was taken from a human donor in good health. V is TRBV6-2 or TRBV6-3 and J is TRBJ2-7; 7 nucleotides align to TRBD1. The CDR3 protein is CASSYSRGRRLYEQYF. The CDR3 nucleotides read TGTGCCAGCAGTTACTCGAGGGGGCGGCGGCTCTACGAGCAGTACTTC.